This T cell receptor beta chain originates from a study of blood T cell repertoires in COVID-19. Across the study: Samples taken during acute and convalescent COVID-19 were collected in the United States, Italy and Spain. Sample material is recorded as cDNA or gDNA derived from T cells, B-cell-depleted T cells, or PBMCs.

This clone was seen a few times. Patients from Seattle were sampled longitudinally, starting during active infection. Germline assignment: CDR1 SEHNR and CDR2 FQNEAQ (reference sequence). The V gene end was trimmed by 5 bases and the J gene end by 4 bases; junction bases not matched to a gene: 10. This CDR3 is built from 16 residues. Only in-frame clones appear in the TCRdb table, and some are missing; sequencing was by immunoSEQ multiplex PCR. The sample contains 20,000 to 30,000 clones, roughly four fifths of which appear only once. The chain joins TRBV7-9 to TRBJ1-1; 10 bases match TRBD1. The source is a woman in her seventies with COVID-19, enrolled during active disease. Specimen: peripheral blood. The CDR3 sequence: CASSPPGQGLGTEAFF. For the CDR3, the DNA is TGTGCCAGCAGCCCCCCGGGACAGGGGTTGGGCACTGAAGCTTTCTTT.